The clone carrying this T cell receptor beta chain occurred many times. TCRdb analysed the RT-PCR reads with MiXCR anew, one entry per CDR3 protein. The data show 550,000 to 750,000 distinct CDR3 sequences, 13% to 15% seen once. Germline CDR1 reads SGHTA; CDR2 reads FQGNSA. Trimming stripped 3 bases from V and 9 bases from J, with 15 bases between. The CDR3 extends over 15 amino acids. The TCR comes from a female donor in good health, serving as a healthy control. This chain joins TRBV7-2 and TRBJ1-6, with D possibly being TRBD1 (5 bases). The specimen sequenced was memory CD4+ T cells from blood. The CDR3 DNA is TGTGCCAGCAGCTTGGGTGGGGCCATAGGTTCACCCCTCCACTTT. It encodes CASSLGGAIGSPLHF.